A single sample is the source of the 21 T cell receptor beta chains below, sequenced in a study of cytomegalovirus exposure and HLA in healthy donors (dated by TCRdb to the late 2010s). Receptor libraries were prepared by the immunoSEQ multiplex PCR assay. For the multiplex PCR, a mixture combining 60 forward primers for TCR Vbeta segments and 13 reverse primers for TCR Jbeta segments was used. This is the immuneACCESS table as TCRdb keeps it, with only in-frame sequences that have V and J called. A part of the clones is gone; compared with another copy, unresolved V genes explain less than half, and the rest is unexplained. The sample yields some 120,000 clones; 75% to 90% were counted once. The biggest ten clones account for about 2.6% of the sample. The sample comprised PBMCs. The receptors here all came from a young man in good health and CMV-seronegative.

Only one count was recorded for this clone. V gene TRBV29-1 combines with J gene TRBJ2-7; TRBD2 aligns across 12 bases. CDR1 and CDR2 (germline): SQVTM, ANQGSEA. J gave up 2 bases and V 4 bases, and 0 bases lay outside the gene matches. CDR3 length: 13 amino acids. This CDR3 reads CSVGTSGTYEQYF. CDR3 bases: TGCAGCGTTGGGACTAGCGGGACCTACGAGCAGTACTTC.

This clone was observed a single time. Germline and junction disagree at one end, which may indicate a read error. J is TRBJ2-1 and V is TRBV4-3; 8 bases are shared with TRBD2. Germline assignment: CDR1 LGHNA and CDR2 YSLEER. The CDR3 runs 17 residues. CDR3 bases: TGCGCCACCAGCGATGAGAAAAGCGGGAGCTTCTACAATGAGCAGTTCTTC. It specifies CATSDEKSGSFYNEQFF.

The rearrangement uses TRBV20-1 and TRBJ2-3, with 8 bases fitting TRBD2. The CDR3 runs to 11 residues. Unmatched junction bases numbered 9, after V lost 6 bases and J lost 13 bases. Germline assignment: CDR1 DFQATT and CDR2 SNEGSKA (reference sequence). The CDR3 protein is CSADTSGGEYF. CDR3 bases: TGCAGTGCGGATACTAGCGGCGGGGAGTATTTT.

CDR3 protein: CATSHWGGRDYGYTF. The CDR3 bases are TGTGCCACCTCCCATTGGGGGGGGCGCGACTATGGCTACACCTTC. The chain has TRBV19 and TRBJ1-2, with D possibly being TRBD1 (6 bases). Between the trimmed V and J ends, which lost 10 bases and 3 bases, there was a span of 21 bases. This CDR3 is built from 15 residues. Looked up from germline, CDR1 is LNHDA and CDR2 is SQIVND (reference sequence).

This clone is a singleton in its sample. The rearrangement uses TRBV7-8 and TRBJ1-5; unclear D gene. Trimming cost V 0 bases and J 6 bases, with 12 bases left between them. The CDR3 loop spans 15 amino acids. The V gene's germline CDR1 is SGHVS and CDR2 FQNEAQ. CDR3 sequence (DNA): TGTGCCAGCAGCTTAGCGTTGGAGTTTATTCAGCCCCAGCATTTT. Its protein is CASSLALEFIQPQHF.

In this sample, this clone is medium-sized. The chain has TRBV29-1 and TRBJ2-6; 10 nucleotides align to TRBD2. The CDR3 consists of 16 residues. The J segment lost 1 base and the V segment lost 6 bases, leaving 6 bases of the junction unmatched. Germline CDR1 SQVTM, CDR2 ANQGSEA. The CDR3 sequence is CSVFLAGASGANVLTF. CDR3 coding DNA: TGCAGCGTATTTCTAGCGGGAGCATCTGGGGCCAACGTCCTGACTTTC.

This rearrangement joins TRBV7-9 to TRBJ2-7; D not resolved. The CDR3 consists of 12 residues. Germline assignment: CDR1 SEHNR and CDR2 FQNEAQ (reference sequence). V lost 2 bases and J 4 bases, leaving 6 bases between the germline ends. The CDR3 loop is CASSLLRYEQYF. The CDR3 DNA follows: TGTGCCAGCAGCTTATTGAGATACGAGCAGTACTTC.

This clone came up once. The chain recombines TRBV19 with TRBJ2-2, with TRBD1 matching over 11 bases. Germline assignment: CDR1 LNHDA and CDR2 SQIVND (reference sequence). The V and J ends lost 6 bases and 4 bases, in that order; junction bases with no gene match: 10. CDR3 length: 17 amino acids. The DNA of the CDR3 is TGTGCCAGTAGCCAGCTATGGGGACAGGGGGGCACCGGGGAGCTGTTTTTT. It is translated as CASSQLWGQGGTGELFF.

The table lists this clone with a count of one. V gene TRBV19 combines with J gene TRBJ1-5; 9 nucleotides agree with TRBD1. The J segment lost 7 bases and the V segment lost 7 bases, leaving 8 bases of the junction unmatched. The CDR3 is made up of 14 amino acids. Germline V CDR1 and CDR2: LNHDA, SQIVND (reference sequence). DNA for the CDR3: TGTGCCAGTACCCTCGGGACAGGGCACCAGCCCCAGCATTTT. It is translated as CASTLGTGHQPQHF.

This rearrangement joins TRBV5-1 to TRBJ2-1; 9 nucleotides line up with TRBD2. The CDR3 sequence is 17 residues long. Losses at the gene ends were 0 bases for V and 3 bases for J; bases not matched to a gene: 7. CDR1 is SGHRS, CDR2 YFSETQ, per germline. The CDR3 DNA reads as TGCGCCAGCAGCTTGGGTCCGAGCGGGAGGATCTACAATGAGCAGTTCTTC. It codes for CASSLGPSGRIYNEQFF.

Concerning this clone: Germline and junction disagree at one end, which may indicate a read error. The CDR3 DNA reads TGTGCCAGCACGGACTCAAGCAGATCCAACTTC. The encoded protein is CASTDSSRSNF. This chain uses TRBV6-1 with TRBJ2-7, with D perhaps matching TRBD2 (5 bases). Germline assignment: CDR1 MNHNS and CDR2 SASEGT. The CDR3 is made up of 11 amino acids.

The chain joins TRBV30 to TRBJ2-5; D might be TRBD2 (7 bases). This CDR3 has 13 amino acids. V lost 2 bases and J 5 bases, leaving 12 bases between the germline ends. CDR1 is GTSNPN and CDR2 is SVGIG in the germline V gene (reference sequence). This CDR3 reads CAWSRGGAETQYF. In DNA form, the CDR3 reads TGTGCCTGGAGTAGGGGGGGCGCGGAGACCCAGTACTTC.

The V call is TRBV5-1, the J call TRBJ1-1; the match to TRBD1 covers 8 bases. The CDR3 length is 16 residues. Trimming cost V 4 bases and J 1 base; bases outside gene matches: 9. Germline V gives CDR1 SGHRS, CDR2 YFSETQ. The CDR3 loop is CASSQSPGTGNTEAFF. The CDR3 DNA reads TGCGCCAGCAGCCAAAGTCCCGGGACAGGGAACACTGAAGCTTTCTTT.

The J gene is TRBJ2-7, the V gene TRBV7-6, with D perhaps matching TRBD2 (5 bases). The CDR3 is made up of 13 amino acids. Germline-derived CDR1 and CDR2 are SGHVS and FNYEAQ. V was clipped by 3 bases and J by 6 bases, with 12 bases between them. CDR3 nucleotides: TGTGCCAGCAGCTTTAGGCTAGCAGGCGAGCAGTACTTC. It translates to CASSFRLAGEQYF.

This clone appeared a single time. The chain combines TRBV10-2 with TRBJ2-5; 7 bases line up with TRBD2. The junction had 8 bases not matched to a gene; V was cut back by 5 bases and J by 2 bases. The CDR3 covers 15 residues. Germline CDR1 and CDR2: WSHSY and SAAADI. CDR3 sequence (DNA): TGCGCCAGCAGTCTCGGGGCGGGAGTACAAGAGACCCAGTACTTC. It yields the protein CASSLGAGVQETQYF.

The chain carries TRBV2 and TRBJ2-2, with TRBD2 matching 8 bases. The CDR3 runs 15 residues. Germline V CDR1 and CDR2: SNHLY, FYNNEI. V gave up 7 bases and J gave up 6 bases; unmatched junction bases: 10. CDR3 amino acids: CASNPGLVIPGELFF. CDR3 DNA: TGTGCCAGCAATCCGGGACTAGTCATTCCCGGGGAGCTGTTTTTT.

The genes are TRBV25-1 and TRBJ2-7, with 10 bases identical to TRBD2. The germline V gene has CDR1 MGHDK and CDR2 SYGVNS. The CDR3 is 13 amino acids. Trimming cost V 7 bases and J 6 bases; bases outside gene matches: 6. The CDR3 DNA reads TGTGCCAGCAAGTTAGCGGGAGGTTCCGAGCAGTACTTC. This codes for CASKLAGGSEQYF.

This sequence joins TRBV7-9 and TRBJ1-1, with D perhaps matching TRBD1 (6 bases). Germline V CDR1 and CDR2: SEHNR, FQNEAQ (reference sequence). V shed 8 bases and J shed 3 bases, with 13 bases lying between them. The CDR3 spans 13 residues. In nucleotides, the CDR3 is TGTGCCAGCTACAGGGATGGGGACACTGAAGCTTTCTTT. It codes for CASYRDGDTEAFF. The full variable domain, with the rest looked up from reference TRBV7-9 and TRBJ1-1, is DTGVSQNPRHKITKRGQNVTFRCDPISEHNRLYWYRQTLGQGPEFLTYFQNEAQLEKSRLLSDRFSAERPKGSFSTLEIQRTEQGDSAMYLCASYRDGDTEAFFGQGTRLTVV.

This clone was recorded a few times. This chain joins TRBV19 and TRBJ1-1; D gene unclear. Per the germline V gene, CDR1 is LNHDA and CDR2 is SQIVND (reference sequence). Trimming stripped 6 bases from V and 4 bases from J, with 15 bases between. The CDR3 sequence is 14 residues long. The CDR3 nucleotides read TGTGCCAGTAGGATCGTAGAGGGCCTCACTGAAGCTTTCTTT. Translating it yields CASRIVEGLTEAFF.

The rearrangement uses TRBV19 and TRBJ2-1; 7 bases are a match to TRBD2. CDR3 length equals 14 residues. The junction had 4 bases not matched to a gene; V was cut back by 4 bases and J by 4 bases. The germline CDR1 and CDR2 sequences are LNHDA and SQIVND (reference sequence). The CDR3 reads CASSKRERYNEQFF. In DNA form, the CDR3 reads TGTGCCAGTAGTAAGCGGGAACGGTACAATGAGCAGTTCTTC.

This clone was counted only a few times. J is TRBJ1-1 and V is TRBV5-8; 7 bases map to TRBD1. The V gene end was trimmed by 3 bases and the J gene end by 1 base; junction bases not matched to a gene: 6. The CDR3 is 15 amino acids. Germline CDR1 and CDR2: SGHTS and YDEGEE. The CDR3 loop is CASSSYRGQNTEAFF. CDR3 bases: TGTGCCAGCAGCTCCTACAGGGGCCAGAACACTGAAGCTTTCTTT.